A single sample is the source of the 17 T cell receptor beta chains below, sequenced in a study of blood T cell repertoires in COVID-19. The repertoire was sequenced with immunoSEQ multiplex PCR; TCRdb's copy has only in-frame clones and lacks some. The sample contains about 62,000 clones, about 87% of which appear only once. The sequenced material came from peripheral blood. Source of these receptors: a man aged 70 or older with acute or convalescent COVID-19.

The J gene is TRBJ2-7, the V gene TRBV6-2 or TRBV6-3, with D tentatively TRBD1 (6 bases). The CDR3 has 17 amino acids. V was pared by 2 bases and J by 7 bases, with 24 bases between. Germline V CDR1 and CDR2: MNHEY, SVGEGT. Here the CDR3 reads CASSYPPDGQTFGEQYF. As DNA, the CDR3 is TGTGCCAGCAGTTACCCCCCCGATGGACAGACTTTTGGGGAGCAGTACTTC.

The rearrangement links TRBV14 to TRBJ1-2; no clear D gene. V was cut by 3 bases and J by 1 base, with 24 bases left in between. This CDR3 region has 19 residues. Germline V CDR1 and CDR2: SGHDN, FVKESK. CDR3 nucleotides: TGTGCCAGCAGCCATTACAACGTAAAAAGGGAGGACCTTAACTATGGCTACACCTTC. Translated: CASSHYNVKREDLNYGYTF.

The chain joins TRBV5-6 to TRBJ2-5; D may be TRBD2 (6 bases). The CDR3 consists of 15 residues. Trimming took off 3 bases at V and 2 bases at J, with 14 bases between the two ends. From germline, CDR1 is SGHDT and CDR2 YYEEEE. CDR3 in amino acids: CASSSDGGNQETQYF. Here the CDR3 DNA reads TGTGCCAGCAGCTCCGATGGGGGGAATCAAGAGACCCAGTACTTC.

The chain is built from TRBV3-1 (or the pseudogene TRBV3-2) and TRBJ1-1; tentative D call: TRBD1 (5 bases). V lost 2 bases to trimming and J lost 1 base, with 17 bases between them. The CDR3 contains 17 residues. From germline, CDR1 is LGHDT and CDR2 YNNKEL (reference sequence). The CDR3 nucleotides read TGTGCCAGCAGCCAAATATCCTCATGGGGGGGGAACACTGAAGCTTTCTTT. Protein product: CASSQISSWGGNTEAFF.

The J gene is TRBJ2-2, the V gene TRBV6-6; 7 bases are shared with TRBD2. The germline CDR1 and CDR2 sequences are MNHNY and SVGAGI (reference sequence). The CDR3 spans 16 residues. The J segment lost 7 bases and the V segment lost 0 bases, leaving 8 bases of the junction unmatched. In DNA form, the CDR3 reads TGTGCCAGCAGTTACTCGAGGGAGGGGCGGCGCGGGGAGCTGTTTTTT. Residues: CASSYSREGRRGELFF.

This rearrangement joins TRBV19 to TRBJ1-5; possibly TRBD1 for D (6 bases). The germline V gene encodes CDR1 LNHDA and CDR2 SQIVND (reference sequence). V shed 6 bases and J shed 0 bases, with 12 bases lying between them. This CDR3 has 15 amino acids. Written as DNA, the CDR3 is TGTGCCAGTAGGGGGGACACGTATAGCAATCAGCCCCAGCATTTT. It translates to CASRGDTYSNQPQHF.

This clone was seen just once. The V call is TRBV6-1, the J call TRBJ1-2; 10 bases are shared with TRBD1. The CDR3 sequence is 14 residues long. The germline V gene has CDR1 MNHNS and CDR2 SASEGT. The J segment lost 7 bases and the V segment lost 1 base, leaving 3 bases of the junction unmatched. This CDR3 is CASSEGRDRGGYTF. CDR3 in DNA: TGTGCCAGCAGTGAAGGCCGGGACAGGGGTGGCTACACCTTC.

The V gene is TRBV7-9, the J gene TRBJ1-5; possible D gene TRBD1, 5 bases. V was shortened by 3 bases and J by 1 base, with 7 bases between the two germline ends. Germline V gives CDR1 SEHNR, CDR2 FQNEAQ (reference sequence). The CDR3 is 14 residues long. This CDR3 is CASSLDISNQPQHF. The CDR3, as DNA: TGTGCCAGCAGCTTGGACATAAGCAATCAGCCCCAGCATTTT.

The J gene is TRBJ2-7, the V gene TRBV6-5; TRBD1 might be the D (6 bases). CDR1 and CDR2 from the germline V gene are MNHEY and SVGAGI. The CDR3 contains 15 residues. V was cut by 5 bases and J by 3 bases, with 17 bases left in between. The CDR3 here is CASSPRQGSGYEQYF. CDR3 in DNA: TGTGCCAGCAGTCCGCGCCAGGGGAGTGGCTACGAGCAGTACTTC.

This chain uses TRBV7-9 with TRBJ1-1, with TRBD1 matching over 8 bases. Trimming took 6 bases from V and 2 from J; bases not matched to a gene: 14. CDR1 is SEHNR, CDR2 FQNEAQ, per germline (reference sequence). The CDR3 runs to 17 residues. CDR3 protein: CASSSGTGGWGNTEAFF. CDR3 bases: TGTGCCAGCAGTTCTGGGACAGGCGGATGGGGTAACACTGAAGCTTTCTTT. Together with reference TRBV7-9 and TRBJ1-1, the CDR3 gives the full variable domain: DTGVSQNPRHKITKRGQNVTFRCDPISEHNRLYWYRQTLGQGPEFLTYFQNEAQLEKSRLLSDRFSAERPKGSFSTLEIQRTEQGDSAMYLCASSSGTGGWGNTEAFFGQGTRLTVV.

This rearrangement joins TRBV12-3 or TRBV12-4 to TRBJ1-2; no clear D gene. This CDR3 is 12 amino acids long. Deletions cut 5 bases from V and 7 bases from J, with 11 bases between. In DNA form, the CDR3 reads TGTGCCAGCAGTACTACCTCAAGTGGCTACACCTTC. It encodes CASSTTSSGYTF.

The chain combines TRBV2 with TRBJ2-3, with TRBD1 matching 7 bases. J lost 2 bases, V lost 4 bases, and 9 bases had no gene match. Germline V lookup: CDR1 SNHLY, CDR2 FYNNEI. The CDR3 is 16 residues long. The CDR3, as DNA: TGTGCCAGCAGTGGAGGTTTAGGGGGCAACACAGATACGCAGTATTTT. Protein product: CASSGGLGGNTDTQYF.

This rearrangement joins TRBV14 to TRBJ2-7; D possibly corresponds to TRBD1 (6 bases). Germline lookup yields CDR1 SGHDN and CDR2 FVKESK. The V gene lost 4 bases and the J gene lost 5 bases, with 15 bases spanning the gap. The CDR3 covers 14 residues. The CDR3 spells CASSLLGAFNEQYF. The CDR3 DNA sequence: TGTGCCAGCAGCCTACTGGGGGCGTTCAACGAGCAGTACTTC.

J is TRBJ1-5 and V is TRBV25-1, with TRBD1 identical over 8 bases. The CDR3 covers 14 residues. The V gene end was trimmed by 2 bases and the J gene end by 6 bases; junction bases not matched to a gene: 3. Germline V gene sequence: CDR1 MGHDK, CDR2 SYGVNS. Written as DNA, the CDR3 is TGTGCCAGCAGTGAAAGGGACAGGCGTCAGCCCCAGCATTTT. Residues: CASSERDRRQPQHF.

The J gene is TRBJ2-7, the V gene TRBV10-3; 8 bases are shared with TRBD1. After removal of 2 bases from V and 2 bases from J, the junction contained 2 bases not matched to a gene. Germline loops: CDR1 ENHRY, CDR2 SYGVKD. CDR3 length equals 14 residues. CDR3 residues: CAISERQGTYEQYF. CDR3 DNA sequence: TGTGCCATCAGTGAGAGACAGGGGACCTACGAGCAGTACTTC.

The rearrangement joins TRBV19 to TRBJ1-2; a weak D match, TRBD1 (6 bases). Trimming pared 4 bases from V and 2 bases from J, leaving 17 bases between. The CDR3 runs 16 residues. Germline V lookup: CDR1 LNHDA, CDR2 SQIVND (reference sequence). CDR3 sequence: CASSTPELTGNYGYTF. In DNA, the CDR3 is TGTGCCAGTAGTACTCCTGAGCTTACAGGGAACTATGGCTACACCTTC.

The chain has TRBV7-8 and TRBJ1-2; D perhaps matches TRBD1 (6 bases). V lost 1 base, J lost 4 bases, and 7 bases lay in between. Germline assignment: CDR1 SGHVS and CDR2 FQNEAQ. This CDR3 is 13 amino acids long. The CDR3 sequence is CASSLGTVYGYTF. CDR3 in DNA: TGTGCCAGCAGCTTAGGGACAGTCTATGGCTACACCTTC.